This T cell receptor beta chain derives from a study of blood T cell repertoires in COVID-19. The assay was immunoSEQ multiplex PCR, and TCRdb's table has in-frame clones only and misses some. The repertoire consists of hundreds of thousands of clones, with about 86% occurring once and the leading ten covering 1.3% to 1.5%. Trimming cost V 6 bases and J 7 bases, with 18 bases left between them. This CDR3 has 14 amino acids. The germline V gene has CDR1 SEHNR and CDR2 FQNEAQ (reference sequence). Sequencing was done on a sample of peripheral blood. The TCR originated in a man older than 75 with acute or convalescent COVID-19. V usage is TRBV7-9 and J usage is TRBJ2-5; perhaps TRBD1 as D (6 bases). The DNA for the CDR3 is TGTGCCAGCAGTTCACCGACAGGATTTGGGACCCAGTACTTC. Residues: CASSSPTGFGTQYF.